This T cell receptor beta chain was recorded in a study of cytomegalovirus exposure and HLA in healthy donors (dated by TCRdb to the late 2010s). Concerning the study at large: According to an earlier analysis of 587 of the donors, about 179 million T cells yielded over 100 million unique TCR beta sequences and 276 Gb of sequence data. Approximately 300 gigabases of sequencing data and 70 million to 100 million unique TCR sequences made up an early release that covered 500 to 700 HLA-typed donors. Of the roughly 410 genotyped donors, approximately 80% were placed in the genetic ancestry cluster associated with self-reported Caucasian donors. The aim of the study was to test whether cataloging public T cell receptors could identify signatures of past pathogen exposure. The study used immunosequencing to profile the T cell repertoires of 600 to 850 subjects and linked those repertoires to cytomegalovirus serostatus. Besides the first cohort of roughly 700 subjects, a separate validation cohort made up of some 110 different subjects was used. The study combined high-throughput TCR immunosequencing, statistical association of individual TCRs with disease status, and machine learning to predict cytomegalovirus infection status. In a later analysis, previously published TCR beta repertoires from some 640 donors were re-analyzed and high-resolution HLA genotyping was added so that TCR occurrence patterns could be studied. In the later analysis, no new phenotypic data were used to find candidate immune exposures; instead, reliance was placed on TCR beta sequences and their occurrence across donors. An earlier analysis of about 600 of the donors used high-throughput TCR beta sequencing to judge whether each TCR beta V gene segment behaved as functional or pseudogenic. Alongside the repertoire data, information on donor age, sex, ethnicity and CMV serostatus was compiled. A later genetic analysis took genome-wide SNP genotypes for about three fifths of the 666 donors and used that subset as a discovery cohort. Every discovery cohort repertoire had been produced on one sequencing platform. Both class I and class II loci were covered by HLA typing, at four-digit resolution. The number of donors typed differed by locus, with roughly 629-640 for A, B, C, DRB1 and DQB1, roughly 520 for DQA1, 600 to 610 for DPA1, and some 450 for DPB1. Several DR-DQ haplotypes were treated as single units for association and clustering because of strong linkage in the cohort. On average, over 200,000 unique TCR beta nucleotide sequences were sequenced per donor among 398 genotyped donors of the cohort, with 15% to 20% of those sequences being non-productive.

As to this clone: Its binding antigen is unknown. Base qualities were left out, and no much larger clone turns up one base away.

The cohort comprised approximately 700 healthy bone marrow donors. All cohort members were sampled while nominally healthy, although unrecorded immune exposures were likely present. The donor was CMV seronegative and was included in the group of 352 seronegative cohort members. A peripheral blood sample was provided by each donor, and peripheral blood mononuclear cells were used for TCR beta sequencing. Genomic DNA extraction from the blood cell samples was performed with the Qiagen DNeasy Blood Extraction Kit. Study-wide findings and limitations: Correlated functional status among segregating V segments might reflect linkage disequilibrium, but an unknown experimental factor could not be ruled out. CMV serostatus was the only immune exposure information available for the cohort. A later analysis found that most CMV-associated TCR beta chains appeared HLA-restricted, with HLA associations seemingly driven largely by CMV exposure. The classifier was reported to diagnose cytomegalovirus status with high specificity and sensitivity in both the original and validation cohorts. HLA typing was unavailable for some donors at each locus, so association tests used only the typed subset. The study listed 164 TCR beta chains as associated with cytomegalovirus. This cohort had only TCR beta chains sequenced, and the lack of alpha or paired-chain data limited which features could be detected. Compared with the approximately 720-donor mean, donors in an Asian-associated ancestry cluster had fewer N-insertions in productive TCRs, according to a later genetic analysis. The sequencing pipeline was judged likely to have produced a cluster of highly shared sequence variants as a technical artifact. According to a later analysis, TCR association rates differed among HLA loci, with DRB1 alleles showing the most associated TCRs and HLA-C alleles showing the fewest. When HLA alleles, especially DR and DQ, strongly co-occurred, TCR associations were difficult to assign to individual alleles. A later analysis reported that several top co-occurrence clusters appeared linked to parvovirus B19, influenza, CMV and Epstein-Barr virus. Most TCR sequences were seen in very few donors, while some public TCRs were found in many individuals. The authors suggested that the approach could potentially be extended to other disease states and immunological phenotypes. Some IMGT-functional V segments, including TRBV6-2 and TRBV6-3, could not be told apart with the 87-base-pair reads, so those segments were excluded. A later analysis found that HLA-associated TCR beta chains were more clonally expanded and had lower generation probabilities than equally common non-associated chains. Presence/absence analyses assumed roughly uniform sequencing depth across donors, an assumption that may not hold. In an earlier analysis of about 600 of the donors, most TCR beta V segments appeared in productive rearrangements about 90% or about 30% of the time, broadly matching IMGT annotations. In vitro tests confirmed that three of the cytomegalovirus-associated TCR beta chains recognize cytomegalovirus antigens. In a later genetic analysis, a missense DCLRE1C variant was associated with V-gene and J-gene trimming of TCR beta chains, and the association was replicated in an independent cohort. Specific HLA alleles were associated with more than 15,000 TCR beta sequences at a false discovery rate of 0.05 in a later analysis. Because counts were too low, roughly 16 rarely observed V segments, including chromosome 9 orphons, were left out of the earlier analysis of over 550 of the donors. A further reported finding was that TCR beta sequences accurately predicted the HLA-A and HLA-B alleles for most subjects in the first cohort.

After removal of 3 bases from V and 6 bases from J, the junction retains 12 bases not matched to a gene. For CDR1 and CDR2, the germline V gene (reference sequence) lists SGHKS and YYEKEE. Inclusive of the bounding cysteine and phenylalanine, the CDR3 is 17 residues long. The kept DNA is CDR3 alone, 51 bases in frame from the first base. The library was built by means of the immunoSEQ multiplex PCR assay. For the multiplex PCR, a mixture combining 60 forward primers for TCR Vbeta segments and 13 reverse primers for TCR Jbeta segments was used. The CDR3 region of rearranged TCR beta genes was amplified from genomic DNA with a multiplex PCR assay. The Illumina HiSeq System was used to sequence the amplified TCR beta libraries as 87-base-pair reads. On the study's bioinformatics: A later analysis counted tens of millions of unique TCR beta chains across the 650 to 700 repertoires, and about 10 million of these chains were shared by at least two donors. To remove PCR and sequencing errors, raw reads were error-corrected and collapsed into unique sequences using a nearest-neighbor algorithm that merged closely related sequences. To assign V, D and J gene segments, CDR3 sequences were aligned to IMGT reference sequences. For a sequence to be retained, at least a six-nucleotide match to both a V gene segment and a J gene segment was required. A rearrangement was called productive if the CDR3 had no stop codons and remained in frame with V and J, and every other rearrangement was called non-productive. Following IMGT convention, CDR3 was defined as the stretch from the second conserved V-encoded cysteine to the conserved J-encoded phenylalanine. In an earlier analysis of 500 to 650 of the donors, sequences lacking an unambiguous match to a single V gene segment were excluded. In an earlier analysis of 587 of the donors, V segments were called functional above 56.7% productive rearrangements and were called segregating when the between-donor standard deviation exceeded 5%. A statistical classification framework was built for diagnosing cytomegalovirus status from the catalog of TCR beta chain sequences. In a later analysis, V and J genes were assigned by comparing TCR nucleotide sequences against IMGT/GENE-DB human TR gene sequences. The TCRdist pipeline was used in a later analysis to assign CDR3 sequences and most-parsimonious VDJ recombination scenarios. In a later analysis, each TCR beta chain was defined by its CDR3 amino acid sequence together with its V-gene family, and reads lacking a unique V-gene family were excluded. A later analysis removed 550 to 700 highly shared, low-generation-probability nucleotide sequences to deal with suspected cross-contamination and a sequencing artifact. A later analysis calculated a clonal expansion index for each public chain from normalized within-repertoire ranks of inferred template counts. A later analysis computed generation probabilities with a VDJ recombination model fitted to out-of-frame rearrangements, and checked the results against IGoR. In a later analysis, hypergeometric tests were used to score TCR-TCR, TCR-HLA and TCR-CMV co-occurrence, with a repertoire-size bias correction applied to TCR pairs. To estimate false discovery rates, a later analysis permuted the HLA or CMV assignments 20 times. A later analysis grouped co-occurring TCRs with DBSCAN, adding TCRdist sequence similarity when clustering within HLA-allele-positive subsets. Repertoires with fewer than 30,000 or more than 120,000 public chains, plus five repertoires with anomalous nucleotide sharing, were excluded from co-occurrence clustering. TCRdb took over this immuneACCESS table, retaining in-frame rearrangements with V and J assigned. Such tables are incomplete; in checked studies, under half of the missing clones stem from an unresolved V gene, and the remainder is unexplained. For V, J and clone size, that table is used; D and trimming come from the DNA. The sample profile shows 65,000 to 85,000 clones; approximately 67% of them were found once. Around 2% of the sample lies in the top ten.

The specimen sequenced was PBMCs. Recombination joined TRBV5-5 with TRBJ2-1; 10 bases in the junction line up with TRBD1. This receptor was obtained from a woman under 40 in good health and CMV-seronegative. The bases are TGTGCCAGCAGCTCTAAACGGACAGGGGGATTGGGCAATGAGCAGTTCTTC. It codes for CASSSKRTGGLGNEQFF.